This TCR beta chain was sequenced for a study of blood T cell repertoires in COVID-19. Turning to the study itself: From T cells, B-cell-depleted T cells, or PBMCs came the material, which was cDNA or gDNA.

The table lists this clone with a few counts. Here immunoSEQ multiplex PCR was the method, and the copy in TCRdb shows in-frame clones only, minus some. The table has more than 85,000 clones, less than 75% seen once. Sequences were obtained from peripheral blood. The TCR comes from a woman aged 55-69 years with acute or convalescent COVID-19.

This CDR3 reads CASSLDRWVGPLHF. The CDR3 DNA is TGTGCCAGCAGCTTAGATCGCTGGGTCGGGCCCCTCCACTTT. The chain has TRBV11-2 and TRBJ1-6; D remains ambiguous. CDR1 SGHAT and CDR2 FQNNGV come from the germline V gene. V lost 0 bases, J lost 13 bases, and 13 bases lay in between. CDR3 length: 14 residues. Filled out from reference TRBV11-2 and TRBJ1-6, the complete variable domain reads EAGVAQSPRYKIIEKRQSVAFWCNPISGHATLYWYQQILGQGPKLLIQFQNNGVVDDSQLPKDRFSAERLKGVDSTLKIQPAKLEDSAVYLCASSLDRWVGPLHFGNGTRLTVT.